These 22 T cell receptor beta chains were sequenced from one sample in a study of early T cells in non-severe SARS-CoV-2 infection. TCRdb independently ran MiXCR on the 5' RACE reads; one entry per CDR3 protein. The data show some 97,000 distinct CDR3 sequences, around 10% seen once. The specimen comprised whole blood, sampled at baseline. The origin of the receptors is an adult who was a healthcare worker with PCR-confirmed SARS-CoV-2 infection or an uninfected control (not recorded which).

The rearrangement links TRBV15 to TRBJ2-6; D gene ambiguous. Trimming took 4 bases from V and 0 from J, leaving 7 bases between them. Germline-derived CDR1 and CDR2 are LNHNV and YYDKDF (reference sequence). There are 15 residues in the CDR3. This CDR3 reads CATSTMTSGANVLTF. CDR3 nucleotide sequence: TGTGCCACCAGCACTATGACCTCTGGGGCCAACGTCCTGACTTTC.

V gene TRBV2 combines with J gene TRBJ2-3; D not certain. The CDR3 is 14 residues long. Trimming cost V 3 bases and J 0 bases, with 7 bases left between them. CDR1 and CDR2 from the germline V gene are SNHLY and FYNNEI. CDR3 nucleotides: TGTGCCAGCAGTGAGGGATCTAGCACAGATACGCAGTATTTT. Protein: CASSEGSSTDTQYF.

V usage is TRBV11-2 and J usage is TRBJ2-1; D might be TRBD2 (6 bases). The ends were cut back, 6 bases at V and 7 bases at J, with 19 bases in the middle. CDR3 length: 15 amino acids. Looked up from germline, CDR1 is SGHAT and CDR2 is FQNNGV. CDR3 loop: CASSARVTSQNEQFF. CDR3 DNA sequence: TGTGCCAGCAGTGCCCGGGTGACTAGTCAGAATGAGCAGTTCTTC.

This clonotype was picked up a small number of times. The chain joins TRBV12-3 or TRBV12-4 to TRBJ2-7, with D tentatively TRBD2 (6 bases). This CDR3 spans 13 amino acids. The V end lost 3 bases, the J end lost 5 bases, and 11 bases lay between the germline ends. Here the CDR3 DNA reads TGTGCCAGCAGTTTCGCGGGGTCCCACGAGCAGTACTTC. Translated: CASSFAGSHEQYF.

This clonotype was seen a handful of times. The chain links TRBV6-2 or TRBV6-3 to TRBJ2-1, with TRBD2 identical over 10 bases. Trimming took 4 bases from V and 0 from J; bases not matched to a gene: 12. The CDR3 length is 19 residues. The V gene's germline CDR1 is MNHEY and CDR2 SVGEGT. CDR3 sequence: CASSLPEGLAVSSYNEQFF. CDR3 nucleotides: TGTGCCAGCAGTTTACCCGAAGGACTAGCGGTGAGCTCCTACAATGAGCAGTTCTTC.

The gene calls are TRBV30 and TRBJ2-1; perhaps TRBD1 as D (5 bases). The CDR3 runs 14 residues. CDR1 and CDR2 from the germline V gene are GTSNPN and SVGIG (reference sequence). The germline V and J ends were trimmed by 6 bases and 6 bases, with 18 bases remaining between them. CDR3 DNA: TGTGCCTGTCGCGTAGGGGCGAAGGTCAATGAGCAGTTCTTC. This sequence encodes CACRVGAKVNEQFF.

This clonotype was counted at least ten times. The chain links TRBV3-1 to TRBJ2-7; D is perhaps TRBD2 (6 bases). CDR3 length: 15 residues. Between the trimmed V and J ends, which lost 0 bases and 5 bases, there was a span of 14 bases. Germline CDR1 LGHDT, CDR2 YNNKEL (reference sequence). In DNA form, the CDR3 reads TGTGCCAGCAGCCAAGACCTCCGGCGGGATAACGAGCAGTACTTC. This sequence encodes CASSQDLRRDNEQYF.

This clonotype was recorded a few times. The chain uses TRBV5-6 and TRBJ2-7; unclear D gene. With 3 bases removed from V and 7 bases from J, the gap between germline ends came to 8 bases. Per the germline V gene, CDR1 is SGHDT and CDR2 is YYEEEE. The CDR3 length is 11 residues. CDR3 in DNA: TGTGCCAGCAGCTCGTTTGGAGAGCAGTACTTC. This codes for CASSSFGEQYF.

At least ten counts were recorded for this clonotype. The chain joins TRBV12-3 or TRBV12-4 to TRBJ2-1, with a weak D call TRBD2 (5 bases). Trimming removed 4 bases at V and 3 bases at J, with 7 bases between. The CDR3 is 13 residues long. The CDR3 DNA reads TGTGCCAGCAGTTCAGGAGGCTACAATGAGCAGTTCTTC. Amino acids: CASSSGGYNEQFF.

The chain recombines TRBV4-1 with TRBJ2-2; TRBD1 matches 9 bases. V lost 8 bases, J lost 2 bases, and 9 bases stayed unmatched. This CDR3 is built from 16 residues. Germline V gene sequence: CDR1 MGHRA, CDR2 YSYEKL. DNA for the CDR3: TGCGCCAGCCGGATACAGGGGGCACCCAACACCGGGGAGCTGTTTTTT. Its protein product is CASRIQGAPNTGELFF.

There are many counts of this clonotype. J is TRBJ1-1 and V is TRBV4-1, with D perhaps matching TRBD1 (5 bases). The CDR3 totals 15 residues. Trimming shortened V by 5 bases and J by 4 bases, and 17 bases separated the two germline ends. Germline V gene sequence: CDR1 MGHRA, CDR2 YSYEKL. The CDR3: CASSYGPGGSTEAFF. In DNA, the CDR3 is TGCGCCAGCAGCTACGGACCCGGGGGGAGCACTGAAGCTTTCTTT.

This clonotype has ten or more counts. The V gene is TRBV11-2, the J gene TRBJ2-1; D might be TRBD1 (6 bases). There are 13 residues in the CDR3. CDR1 is SGHAT and CDR2 is FQNNGV in the germline V gene. V lost 5 bases to trimming and J lost 7 bases, with 12 bases between them. The CDR3 here is CASSVQGGNEQFF. The CDR3 nucleotides read TGTGCCAGCAGCGTACAGGGTGGTAATGAGCAGTTCTTC.

This clonotype came up many times. The rearrangement links TRBV21-1 to TRBJ2-7; the table's D call TRBD2 went unverified against the DNA. TRBV21-1 is designated a pseudogene. The CDR3 has 12 residues. CDR3 DNA sequence: TGTGCCAGCAGCAAGGAGGGCCGCGAGCAGTACTTC. It yields the protein CASSKEGREQYF.

There are many counts of this clonotype. This sequence joins TRBV30 and TRBJ1-5, with D possibly TRBD1 on 5 matching bases. The CDR3 covers 13 residues. Germline-derived CDR1 and CDR2 are GTSNPN and SVGIG (reference sequence). The V end lost 1 base, the J end lost 5 bases, and 9 bases lay between the germline ends. As DNA, the CDR3 is TGTGCCTGGAGTGGACGAGGGGATCAGCCCCAGCATTTT. Its protein is CAWSGRGDQPQHF.

This clonotype came up a few times. V usage is TRBV10-2 and J usage is TRBJ1-2; D is unresolved. The CDR3 totals 12 residues. Between the trimmed V and J ends, which lost 4 bases and 2 bases, there was a span of 5 bases. The germline V gene encodes CDR1 WSHSY and CDR2 SAAADI. The DNA for the CDR3 is TGCGCCAGCAGTGGACGGAACTATGGCTACACCTTC. This translates into CASSGRNYGYTF.

V and J are TRBV6-6 and TRBJ1-1; 8 bases line up with TRBD1. The CDR3 totals 16 residues. Germline CDR1 is MNHNY and CDR2 is SVGAGI (reference sequence). The trim removed 6 bases at V and 1 base at J, leaving 10 bases unmatched. The CDR3 protein is CASSRDRWGSNTEAFF. For the CDR3, the DNA is TGTGCCAGCAGCAGGGACAGGTGGGGGTCGAACACTGAAGCTTTCTTT.

This clonotype has a count of ten or more. V is TRBV10-1 and J is TRBJ2-2, with a tentative D call TRBD1 (6 bases). Trimming removed 3 bases from V and 4 bases from J, with 15 bases in between. The CDR3 totals 16 residues. Germline V CDR1 and CDR2: WNHNN, SYGVQD (reference sequence). DNA of the CDR3: TGCGCCAGCAGTGACTCAGGAACAGGGATCACCGGGGAGCTGTTTTTT. Translation gives CASSDSGTGITGELFF.

This clonotype appeared many times. The chain joins TRBV29-1 to TRBJ1-1; D not resolved. V lost 3 bases, J lost 7 bases, and 15 bases lay in between. Germline CDR1 SQVTM, CDR2 ANQGSEA. The CDR3 sequence is 13 residues long. The CDR3 here is CSVEEPEKDEAFF. The CDR3 DNA sequence: TGCAGCGTTGAGGAGCCAGAGAAGGATGAAGCTTTCTTT.

This clonotype was detected many times. This chain joins TRBV20-1 and TRBJ1-1; D is uncertain. V was cut by 3 bases and J by 3 bases, with 14 bases left in between. Per germline, CDR1 DFQATT and CDR2 SNEGSKA (reference sequence). The CDR3 loop spans 14 amino acids. CDR3 sequence reads: CSARVPGAYTEAFF. DNA of the CDR3: TGCAGTGCTAGGGTTCCAGGAGCTTACACTGAAGCTTTCTTT.

This clonotype was counted many times. The J gene is TRBJ1-2, the V gene TRBV4-2; D is possibly TRBD1 (6 bases). V lost 0 bases and J 5 bases, leaving 25 bases between the germline ends. CDR3 length: 19 amino acids. Germline values: CDR1 LGHNA, CDR2 YNFKEQ. The CDR3 region is CASSQDIGGPDGKTYGYTF. The CDR3 DNA reads TGTGCCAGCAGCCAAGATATCGGGGGGCCGGATGGCAAAACATATGGCTACACCTTC.

Many counts were recorded for this clonotype. The chain couples TRBV27 to TRBJ2-3; TRBD1 is a possible D gene (5 bases). In germline, CDR1 is MNHEY, CDR2 SMNVEV (reference sequence). Trimming took 3 bases from V and 3 from J, leaving 7 bases between them. The CDR3 extends over 13 amino acids. CDR3: CASSFSGTDTQYF. The CDR3 DNA reads as TGTGCCAGCAGTTTTTCAGGGACAGATACGCAGTATTTT.

This clonotype has just a few counts. This chain uses TRBV2 with TRBJ2-7; D perhaps matches TRBD1 (5 bases). Trimming shortened V by 2 bases and J by 7 bases, and 12 bases separated the two germline ends. Germline CDR1 and CDR2: SNHLY and FYNNEI. The CDR3 totals 13 residues. The DNA of the CDR3 is TGTGCCAGCAGTGAAAGTCAGGGAAGAGAGCAGTACTTC. This translates into CASSESQGREQYF.